This T cell receptor beta chain was found in a study of OX40 agonist ivuxolimab in advanced cancers. Study background: Recorded diagnoses for dose-escalation patients were hepatocellular carcinoma, melanoma, renal cell or head and neck cancer. Subjects had a mean age of about 65 years, with a range of roughly 23 to 79; just over 80% were male. Regarding the study as a whole: Among T cells, CD8+ cells averaged more expanded clones than CD4+ cells. At 0.1 to 3.0 mg/kg and by week 6, CD4+ and CD8+ T cells in the blood had expanded clonally.

Sequencing used immunoSEQ multiplex PCR; TCRdb keeps in-frame clones, though not all of them. The sample carries around 68,000 clones, less than 95% recorded once. A note on this clone: The antigen remains unidentified.

Here the sequenced sample was CD4+ or CD8+ T cells sorted from blood, taken in a trial of the OX40 agonist ivuxolimab. This TCR derives from an adult with an advanced solid tumor such as melanoma, head and neck, liver or kidney cancer.

CDR3: CASSQRVVGGNQPQHF. The CDR3 DNA sequence: TGTGCCAGCAGCCAGAGGGTCGTGGGGGGCAATCAGCCCCAGCATTTT. The gene calls are TRBV4-2 and TRBJ1-5; TRBD1 is a possible D gene (5 bases). Germline V lookup: CDR1 LGHNA, CDR2 YNFKEQ. The ends were cut back, 3 bases at V and 2 bases at J, with 14 bases in the middle. This CDR3 has 16 residues.